This TCR beta chain was sequenced during a study of blood T cell repertoires in COVID-19. Overall study: The United States, Italy and Spain provided the acute and convalescent COVID-19 samples.

In the source study's methods: Reference gene primers were amplified, and this amplification served to estimate nucleated cell counts. Sequencing was performed with immunoSEQ multiplex PCR; in TCRdb, only in-frame clones are kept and a portion is missing. V and J calls and clone size are given by that table; D and trimming were obtained from the DNA. The repertoire includes 68,000 or so clones, 60% to 85% of them detected once, and approximately 20% sits in the top ten. This CDR3 has 13 residues. V lost 3 bases and J lost 5, with 9 bases in between. CDR1 is LNHDA, CDR2 SQIVND, per germline (reference sequence).

This clonotype was obtained from a human donor in a cohort sampled during active COVID-19. V and J are TRBV19 and TRBJ2-3; TRBD1 is a possible D gene (5 bases). Sequencing used peripheral blood. The CDR3 spells CASSISREDTQYF. The CDR3 coding sequence is TGTGCCAGTAGTATTTCCAGGGAAGATACGCAGTATTTT.